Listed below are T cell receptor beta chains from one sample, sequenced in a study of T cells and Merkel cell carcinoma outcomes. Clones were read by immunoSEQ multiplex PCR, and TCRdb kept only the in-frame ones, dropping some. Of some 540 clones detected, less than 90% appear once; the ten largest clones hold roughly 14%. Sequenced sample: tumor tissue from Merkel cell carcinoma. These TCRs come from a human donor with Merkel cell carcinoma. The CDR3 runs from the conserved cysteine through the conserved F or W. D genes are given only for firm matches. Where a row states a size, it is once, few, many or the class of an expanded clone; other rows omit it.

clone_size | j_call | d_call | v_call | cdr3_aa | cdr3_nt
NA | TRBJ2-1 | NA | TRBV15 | CATSLGLAVFSYNEQFF | TGTGCCACCAGCCTGGGATTAGCGGTTTTCTCCTACAATGAGCAGTTCTTC
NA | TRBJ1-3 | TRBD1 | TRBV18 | CASSPRQGFGNTIYF | TGTGCCAGCTCACCGCGACAGGGGTTTGGAAACACCATATATTTT
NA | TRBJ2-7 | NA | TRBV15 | CATSREGGGSYEQYF | TGTGCCACCAGCAGAGAAGGGGGAGGCTCCTACGAGCAGTACTTC
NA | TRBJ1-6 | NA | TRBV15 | CATSISNYSPLHF | TGTGCCACCAGCATCTCTAACTATTCACCCCTCCACTTT
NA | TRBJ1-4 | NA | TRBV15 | CATSAGHPLEAKLFF | TGTGCCACCAGCGCAGGTCATCCCCTGGAGGCCAAACTGTTTTTT
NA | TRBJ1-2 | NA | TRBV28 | CASSLSDLLYGYTF | TGTGCCAGCAGTTTATCTGACCTGCTCTATGGCTACACCTTC
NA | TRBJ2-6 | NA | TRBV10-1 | CASSYNTIAQSRANVLTF | TGCGCCAGCAGTTACAATACGATCGCACAAAGTCGGGCCAACGTCCTGACTTTC
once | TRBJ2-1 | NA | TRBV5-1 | CASSFGISPSSYNEQFF | TGCGCCAGCAGCTTTGGCATATCCCCGAGCTCCTACAATGAGCAGTTCTTC
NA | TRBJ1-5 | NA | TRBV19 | CASSASRRQPQHF | TGTGCCAGTAGTGCCTCCCGGAGGCAGCCCCAGCATTTT
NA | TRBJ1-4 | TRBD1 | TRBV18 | CASSPMTGFEKLFF | TGTGCCAGCTCACCAATGACAGGGTTTGAAAAACTGTTTTTT
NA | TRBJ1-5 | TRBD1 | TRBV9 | CASSPGDRDQPQHF | TGTGCCAGCAGCCCAGGCGACAGGGATCAGCCCCAGCATTTT
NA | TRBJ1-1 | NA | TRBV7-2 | CASSLQVSVDTEAFF | TGTGCCAGCAGCTTACAGGTGTCCGTGGACACTGAAGCTTTCTTT
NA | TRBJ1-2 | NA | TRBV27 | CVSSFLSSNYGYTF | TGTGTCAGCAGTTTTCTTAGTTCTAACTATGGCTACACCTTC
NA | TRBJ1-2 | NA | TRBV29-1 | CSVRQTLSYGYTF | TGCAGCGTTAGGCAGACCCTCAGCTATGGCTACACCTTC
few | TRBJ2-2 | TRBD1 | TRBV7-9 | CASSSQGANTGELFF | TGTGCCAGCAGCTCCCAGGGGGCGAACACCGGGGAGCTGTTTTTT
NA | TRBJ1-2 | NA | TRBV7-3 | CASSSPGAWGYTF | TGTGCCAGCAGCTCCCCGGGGGCGTGGGGCTACACCTTC
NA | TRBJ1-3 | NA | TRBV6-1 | CASTGRLDSGNTIYF | TGTGCCAGCACGGGGAGGTTAGACTCTGGAAACACCATATATTTT
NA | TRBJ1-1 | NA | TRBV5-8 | CASSLGGGIAEAFF | TGTGCCAGCAGCTTGGGAGGGGGTATTGCTGAAGCTTTCTTT
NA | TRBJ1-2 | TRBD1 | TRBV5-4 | CASSFGDRDYGYTF | TGTGCCAGCAGCTTTGGGGACAGGGACTATGGCTACACCTTC
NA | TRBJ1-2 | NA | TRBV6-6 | CASSYAGEPGAYGYTF | TGTGCCAGCAGTTACGCAGGGGAACCTGGAGCCTATGGCTACACCTTC
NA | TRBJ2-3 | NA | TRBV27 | CASSPGTYPTDTQYF | TGTGCCAGCAGTCCAGGGACCTACCCCACAGATACGCAGTATTTT
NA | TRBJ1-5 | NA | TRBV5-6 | CASSLYGGLLPQHF | TGTGCCAGCAGCTTGTATGGGGGACTATTGCCCCAGCATTTT
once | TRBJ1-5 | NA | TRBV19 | CAAGGNSVNQPQHF | TGTGCCGCGGGGGGAAATAGTGTCAATCAGCCCCAGCATTTT
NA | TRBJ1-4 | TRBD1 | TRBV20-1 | CGGQGREKLFF | TGCGGGGGACAGGGAAGGGAAAAACTGTTTTTT
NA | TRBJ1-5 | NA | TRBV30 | CAWSKAPAGPQHF | TGTGCCTGGAGTAAAGCGCCCGCCGGGCCCCAGCATTTT
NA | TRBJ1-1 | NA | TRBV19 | CATSRRGLTEAFF | TGTGCCACTTCCCGGCGAGGCCTCACTGAAGCTTTCTTT
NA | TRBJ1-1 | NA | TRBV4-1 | CASSQLTGNTEAFF | TGCGCCAGCAGCCAACTAACAGGAAACACTGAAGCTTTCTTT
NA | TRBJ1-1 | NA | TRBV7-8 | CASSLTFGGSAFF | TGTGCCAGCAGCTTAACGTTCGGGGGTTCCGCTTTCTTT
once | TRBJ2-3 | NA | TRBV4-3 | CASSQDAGLGVRYF | TGCGCCAGCAGCCAAGATGCGGGACTGGGGGTTCGGTATTTT
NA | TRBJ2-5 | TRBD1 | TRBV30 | CAWITGGSGTQYF | TGTGCCTGGATTACAGGGGGTAGTGGGACCCAGTACTTC
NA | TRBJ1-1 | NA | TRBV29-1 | CSGSGYTEAFF | TGCAGCGGTTCAGGGTACACTGAAGCTTTCTTT